This T cell receptor (beta chain) was sequenced in a study of blood T cell repertoires in COVID-19. Germline V CDR1 and CDR2: SGHAT, FQNNGV. The CDR3 consists of 14 residues. V was pared by 2 bases and J by 6 bases, with 11 bases between. As handled by the study authors: By means of reference gene primer amplification, nucleated cell counts were estimated. TCRdb keeps only in-frame clones here, not all; method: immunoSEQ multiplex PCR. The DNA was the basis for D and trimming; V, J and clone size are from that table. This table has 150,000 to 200,000 clones, approximately 80% appearing once. Sequenced sample: peripheral blood. The TCR originated in a human donor in a cohort sampled during active COVID-19. The V call is TRBV11-2, the J call TRBJ1-5; D is unclear. DNA of the CDR3: TGTGCCAGCAGCTTAAATGGAGGAATTCAGCCCCAGCATTTT. This sequence encodes CASSLNGGIQPQHF.